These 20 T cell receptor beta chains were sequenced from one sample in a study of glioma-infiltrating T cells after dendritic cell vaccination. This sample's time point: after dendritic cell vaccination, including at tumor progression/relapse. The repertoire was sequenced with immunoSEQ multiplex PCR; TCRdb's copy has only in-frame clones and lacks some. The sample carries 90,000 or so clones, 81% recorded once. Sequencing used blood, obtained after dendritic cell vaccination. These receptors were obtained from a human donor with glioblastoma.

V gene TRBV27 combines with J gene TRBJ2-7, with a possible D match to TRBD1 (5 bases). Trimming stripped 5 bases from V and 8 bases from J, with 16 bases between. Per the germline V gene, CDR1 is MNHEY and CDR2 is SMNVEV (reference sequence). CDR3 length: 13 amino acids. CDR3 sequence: CASSPSPSGKQYV. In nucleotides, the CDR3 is TGTGCCAGCAGTCCCTCCCCCTCAGGGAAGCAGTACGTC.

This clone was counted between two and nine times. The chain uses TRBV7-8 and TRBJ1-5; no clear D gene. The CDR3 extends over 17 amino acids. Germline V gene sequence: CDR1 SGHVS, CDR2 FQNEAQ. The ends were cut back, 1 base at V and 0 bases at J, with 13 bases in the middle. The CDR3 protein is CASSLERTSGSNQPQHF. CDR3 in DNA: TGTGCCAGCAGCTTAGAAAGAACATCGGGTAGCAATCAGCCCCAGCATTTT.

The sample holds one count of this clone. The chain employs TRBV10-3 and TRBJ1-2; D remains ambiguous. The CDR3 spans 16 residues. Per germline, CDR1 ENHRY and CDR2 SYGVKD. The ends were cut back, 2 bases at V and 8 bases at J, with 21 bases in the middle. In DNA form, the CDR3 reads TGTGCCATCAGTGAGAAGGTGGCAGGCCAAAGTGGGGGCTACACCTTC. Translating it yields CAISEKVAGQSGGYTF.

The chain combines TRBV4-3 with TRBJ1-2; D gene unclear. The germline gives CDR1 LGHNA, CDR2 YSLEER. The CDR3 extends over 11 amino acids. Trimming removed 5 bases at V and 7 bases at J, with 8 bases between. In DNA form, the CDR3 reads TGCGCCAGCAGCATTATCAGTGGCTACACCTTC. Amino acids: CASSIISGYTF.

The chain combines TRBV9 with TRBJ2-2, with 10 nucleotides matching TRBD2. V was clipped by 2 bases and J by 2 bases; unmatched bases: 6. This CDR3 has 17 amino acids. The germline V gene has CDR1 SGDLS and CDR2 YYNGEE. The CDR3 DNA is TGTGCCAGCAGCGTCAGCGGACTAGCGGCAAACACCGGGGAGCTGTTTTTT. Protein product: CASSVSGLAANTGELFF.

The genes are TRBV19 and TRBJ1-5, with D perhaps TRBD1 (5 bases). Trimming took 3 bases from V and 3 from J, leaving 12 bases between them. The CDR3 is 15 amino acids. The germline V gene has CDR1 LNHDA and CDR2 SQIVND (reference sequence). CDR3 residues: CASSITGQYNQPQHF. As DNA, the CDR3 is TGTGCCAGTAGTATCACAGGCCAGTACAATCAGCCCCAGCATTTT.

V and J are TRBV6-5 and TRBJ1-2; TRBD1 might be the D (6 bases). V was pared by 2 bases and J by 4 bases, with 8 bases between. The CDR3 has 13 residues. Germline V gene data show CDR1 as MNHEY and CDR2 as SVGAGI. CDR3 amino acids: CASSYGGGYGYTF. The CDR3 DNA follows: TGTGCCAGCAGTTACGGGGGCGGCTATGGCTACACCTTC.

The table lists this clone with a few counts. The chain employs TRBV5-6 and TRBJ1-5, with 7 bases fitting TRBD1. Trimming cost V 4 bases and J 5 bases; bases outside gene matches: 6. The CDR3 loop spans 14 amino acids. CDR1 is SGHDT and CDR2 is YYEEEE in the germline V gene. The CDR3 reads CASSAQGVYQPQHF. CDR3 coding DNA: TGTGCCAGCAGCGCTCAGGGGGTTTATCAGCCCCAGCATTTT.

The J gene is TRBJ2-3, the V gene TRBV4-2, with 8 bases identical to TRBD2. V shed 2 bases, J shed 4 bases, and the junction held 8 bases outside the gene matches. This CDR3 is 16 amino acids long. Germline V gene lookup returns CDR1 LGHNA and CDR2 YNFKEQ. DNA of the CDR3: TGTGCCAGCAGCCAAATACCGGGGGGGCTCGCAGATACGCAGTATTTT. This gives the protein CASSQIPGGLADTQYF.

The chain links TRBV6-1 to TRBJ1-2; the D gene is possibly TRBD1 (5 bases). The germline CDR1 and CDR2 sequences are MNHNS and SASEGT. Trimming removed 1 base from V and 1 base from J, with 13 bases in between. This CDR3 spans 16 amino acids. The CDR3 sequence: CASSEVIRVLNYGYTF. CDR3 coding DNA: TGTGCCAGCAGTGAAGTCATCAGGGTCCTTAACTATGGCTACACCTTC.

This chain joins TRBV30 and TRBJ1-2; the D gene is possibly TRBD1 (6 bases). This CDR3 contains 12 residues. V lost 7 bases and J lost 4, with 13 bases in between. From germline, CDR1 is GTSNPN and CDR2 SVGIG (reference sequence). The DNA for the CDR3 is TGTGCCTCACAGGGATGGGGCTATGGCTACACCTTC. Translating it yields CASQGWGYGYTF.

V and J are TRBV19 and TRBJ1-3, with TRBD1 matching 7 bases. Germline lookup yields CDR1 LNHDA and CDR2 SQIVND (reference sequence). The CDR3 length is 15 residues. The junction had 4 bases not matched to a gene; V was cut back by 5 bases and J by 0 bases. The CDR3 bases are TGTGCCAGTAGTCGACAGGGCTACTCTGGAAACACCATATATTTT. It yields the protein CASSRQGYSGNTIYF.

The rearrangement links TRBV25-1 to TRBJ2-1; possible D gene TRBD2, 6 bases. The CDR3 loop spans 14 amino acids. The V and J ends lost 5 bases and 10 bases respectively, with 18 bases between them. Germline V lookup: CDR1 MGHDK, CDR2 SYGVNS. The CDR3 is CASSPGTGIWEQFF. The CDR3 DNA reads TGTGCCAGCAGTCCCGGGACTGGGATATGGGAGCAGTTCTTC.

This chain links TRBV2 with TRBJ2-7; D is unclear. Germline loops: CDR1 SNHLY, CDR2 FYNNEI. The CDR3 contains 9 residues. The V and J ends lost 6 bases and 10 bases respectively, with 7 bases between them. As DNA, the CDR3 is TGTGCCAGCAGCCCAGGACAGTACTTC. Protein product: CASSPGQYF.

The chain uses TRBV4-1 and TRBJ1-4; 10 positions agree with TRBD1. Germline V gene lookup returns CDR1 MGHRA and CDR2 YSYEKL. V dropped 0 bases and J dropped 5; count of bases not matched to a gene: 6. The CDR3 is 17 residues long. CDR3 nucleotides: TGCGCCAGCAGCCAAGATGGGCCGGGACAGGGGAATGAAAAACTGTTTTTT. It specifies CASSQDGPGQGNEKLFF.

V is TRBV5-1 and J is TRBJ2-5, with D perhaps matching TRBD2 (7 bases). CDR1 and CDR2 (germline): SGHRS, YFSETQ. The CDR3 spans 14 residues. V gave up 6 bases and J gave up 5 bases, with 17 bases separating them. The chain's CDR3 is CASKGGLELETQYF. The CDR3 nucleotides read TGCGCCAGCAAGGGGGGGCTGGAGTTGGAGACCCAGTACTTC.

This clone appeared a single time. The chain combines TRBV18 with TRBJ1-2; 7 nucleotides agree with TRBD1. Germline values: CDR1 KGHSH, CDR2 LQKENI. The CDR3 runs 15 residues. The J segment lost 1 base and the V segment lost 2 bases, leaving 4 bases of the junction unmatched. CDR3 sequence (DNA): TGTGCCAGCTCACCAACCGGGGACAGTAACTATGGCTACACCTTC. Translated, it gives CASSPTGDSNYGYTF.

CDR3 region: CASSSPEGGDYGYTF. CDR3 sequence (DNA): TGTGCCAGCAGTTCCCCAGAAGGGGGAGACTATGGCTACACCTTC. The chain is built from TRBV6-5 and TRBJ1-2; D might be TRBD1 (6 bases). Germline V CDR1 and CDR2: MNHEY, SVGAGI. Trimming took off 4 bases at V and 3 bases at J, with 15 bases between the two ends. The CDR3 has 15 amino acids.

CDR3 in amino acids: CASSPPGAGGGETQYF. Written as DNA, the CDR3 is TGTGCCAGCAGCCCACCCGGGGCGGGGGGTGGGGAGACCCAGTACTTC. The chain has TRBV4-2 and TRBJ2-5; 8 positions agree with TRBD2. The CDR3 totals 16 residues. The ends lost 4 bases at V and 5 bases at J; junction bases unmatched: 12. Germline CDR1 is LGHNA and CDR2 is YNFKEQ.

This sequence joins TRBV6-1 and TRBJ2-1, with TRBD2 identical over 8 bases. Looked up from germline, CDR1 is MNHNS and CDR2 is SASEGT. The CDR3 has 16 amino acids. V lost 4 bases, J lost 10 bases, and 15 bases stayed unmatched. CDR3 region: CASSGPGGGGPGEQFF. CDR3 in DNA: TGTGCCAGCAGTGGCCCCGGGGGCGGGGGGCCGGGAGAGCAGTTCTTC.